This T cell receptor beta chain was recovered during a study of somatic mutations in cytotoxic T cells in rheumatoid arthritis (dated by TCRdb to 2016 to 2017). Regarding the research as a whole: Peripheral blood (around 29 ml EDTA) was collected from patients immediately after diagnosis and before any treatment began. In newly diagnosed rheumatoid arthritis without treatment, the study examined if expanded CD8+ T-cell clones harbor somatic mutations, relying on TCRB deep sequencing to characterize clonality. A total of about 67 rheumatoid arthritis patients and about 21 healthy controls underwent TCRB deep sequencing. Some V beta antibody-stained T-cell populations were flow-sorted on a FACSAria II or Sony SH800 at nearly 100% purity, and sorted V beta1+ cells also underwent TCRB sequencing. Patients and controls did not essentially differ in median age, which was nearly identical between the groups. The research as a whole found: The antigen targets of the expanded CD8+ clones were unknown, and absence from virus-specific databases did not rule out viral specificity. CD8+ clonality increased with age in patients (Spearman r ~ 0.47) but not in healthy controls. The finding that TRBV07 was slightly underrepresented in patients was left unadjusted for multiple comparisons. Several identical CD8+ TCRB sequences were found in both blood and synovial fluid, and in about an eighth of the roughly 65 patients the largest CD8+ clone exceeded 20% of CD8+ cells. There was no significant difference in CD8+ T-cell clonality between rheumatoid arthritis patients and age-matched healthy controls.

The V end loses 1 base and the J end loses 6 bases, and a stretch of 18 bases separates them. From the cysteine through the phenylalanine, the CDR3 covers 16 amino acids. Of the read, only the CDR3 DNA is kept; its 48 bases are in frame from base 1. For CDR1 and CDR2, the germline V gene (reference sequence) lists LNHDA and SQIVND. With regard to this clone: Its recognized antigen is unknown. Base qualities are missing; no much larger clone stands one base away.

CD4+ and CD8+ cells were isolated by positive magnetic bead selection on an AutoMACS, and purity was checked by flow cytometry. Initial screening for clonal expansions relied on flow cytometry with a TCR V beta antibody panel, after which sorted CD8+ fractions underwent TCRB deep sequencing for characterization. Ficoll-Paque PLUS density gradient separation was used to isolate peripheral blood mononuclear cells. Nucleospin Tissue or Tissue XS kits were used to extract DNA from CD4-enriched, CD8-enriched or PBMC samples, and a Qubit 2.0 fluorometer was used for quantification. Sequencing of TCRB CDR3 was done on genomic DNA with the immunoSEQ assay. In the authors' own workflow: When patient CD8+ clones exceeding 1% were checked against published virus-specific TCRB sequences, only a few matched. Only productive TCRB rearrangements were included in the analyses. Clonality was calculated as a Shannon entropy-based productive clonality index, and a clone was defined by a unique TCRB CDR3 sequence. The template counts of each clone relative to the total templates per sample were used to calculate repertoire overlap between two samples. V-gene usage measured by flow cytometry correlated with TCRB sequencing V-gene usage, with a Spearman r of 0.5 to 0.65. Drawn from immuneACCESS, this table holds only the in-frame rearrangements with V and J called that TCRdb kept. Clones are partly lost; checked studies trace under half to an unresolved V gene and leave the rest unexplained. V, J and clone size reflect that table, while D and trimming were determined from the DNA. The sample yields around 23,000 clones; about four fifths were counted once. 3.5% to 4.5% of the sample belongs to the ten largest clones.

The sequenced sample consisted of CD8+ T cells sorted from blood. The clonotype was recovered from an adult with rheumatoid arthritis. The chain links TRBV19 with TRBJ1-2, with the identity of the D gene unclear. The nucleotide sequence reads as follows: TGTGCCAGTAGTATAGGAGTTTGGACCTTGTGGGATGGCTACACCTTC. Translated, it gives CASSIGVWTLWDGYTF.